Following are 29 T cell receptor beta chains from one sample sequenced in a study of PD-L1 blockade in urothelial cancer. TCRdb's table, derived via immunoSEQ multiplex PCR, lists solely in-frame clones and lacks some. The table has under 120,000 clones, about 85% seen once; the top ten hold 2.4%. This specimen was PBMCs, taken around atezolizumab (anti-PD-L1) treatment. The origin of the receptors is a man aged 50 or older with urothelial cancer.

The V gene is TRBV2, the J gene TRBJ2-7; a weak D match, TRBD2 (5 bases). This CDR3 spans 13 amino acids. V lost 7 bases and J 2 bases, leaving 12 bases between the germline ends. In germline, CDR1 is SNHLY, CDR2 FYNNEI. CDR3: CASIEGNTYEQYF. CDR3 nucleotide sequence: TGTGCCAGCATAGAGGGTAATACCTACGAGCAGTACTTC.

V and J are TRBV6-6 and TRBJ1-6, with D maybe TRBD1 (5 bases). The CDR3 is made up of 15 amino acids. Germline V gives CDR1 MNHNY, CDR2 SVGAGI (reference sequence). The germline V and J ends were trimmed by 5 bases and 5 bases, with 13 bases remaining between them. CDR3 nucleotide sequence: TGTGCCAGCAGTACCAGGGTCCCCCATAATTCACCCCTCCACTTT. Translated, it gives CASSTRVPHNSPLHF.

The chain has TRBV19 and TRBJ1-1, with TRBD1 identical over 10 bases. The CDR3 sequence is 15 residues long. Per germline, CDR1 LNHDA and CDR2 SQIVND (reference sequence). Trimming at V came to 4 bases and at J to 0 bases, leaving 2 bases not matched to a gene. The CDR3: CASSTGQGVNTEAFF. The CDR3 bases are TGTGCCAGTAGTACCGGACAGGGGGTGAACACTGAAGCTTTCTTT.

V and J are TRBV5-1 and TRBJ2-7, with 12 positions matching TRBD2. The J segment lost 5 bases and the V segment lost 0 bases, leaving 3 bases of the junction unmatched. From germline, CDR1 is SGHRS and CDR2 YFSETQ. The CDR3 totals 15 residues. The CDR3 DNA follows: TGCGCCAGCAGCTTGGGACTAGCGGGAGCCCACGAGCAGTACTTC. This gives the protein CASSLGLAGAHEQYF.

The V call is TRBV28, the J call TRBJ2-5, with D possibly TRBD2 on 7 matching bases. The ends were cut back, 3 bases at V and 0 bases at J, with 11 bases in the middle. CDR1 MDHEN and CDR2 SYDVKM come from the germline V gene. The CDR3 length is 15 residues. CDR3 loop: CASSLGGPNQETQYF. DNA of the CDR3: TGTGCCAGCAGTTTGGGGGGGCCCAACCAAGAGACCCAGTACTTC.

The genes are TRBV19 and TRBJ1-1; 8 bases agree with TRBD1. V lost 3 bases, J lost 3 bases, and 0 bases stayed unmatched. CDR3 length: 13 amino acids. CDR1 and CDR2 from the germline V gene are LNHDA and SQIVND (reference sequence). The CDR3 region is CASSMDRDTEAFF. In nucleotides, the CDR3 is TGTGCCAGTAGTATGGACAGGGACACTGAAGCTTTCTTT.

The CDR3 region has the DNA TGTGCCAGCAGTGACAGGGGGCGCCCGGCTTTCTTT. This gives the protein CASSDRGRPAFF. The J gene is TRBJ1-1, the V gene TRBV7-2, with TRBD1 matching over 10 bases. The CDR3 runs 12 residues. Germline V gene lookup returns CDR1 SGHTA and CDR2 FQGNSA. Trimming took 6 bases from V and 11 from J; bases not matched to a gene: 6.

This clone was counted a few times. The rearrangement joins TRBV28 to TRBJ1-5; D unresolved. The CDR3 runs to 13 residues. The V end was cut by 3 bases, the J end by 9 bases, with 12 bases between. CDR1 is MDHEN and CDR2 is SYDVKM in the germline V gene. The CDR3 region has the DNA TGTGCCAGCAGTTTGAGCCCGGGGAGGCCCCAGCATTTT. Its protein is CASSLSPGRPQHF.

The chain combines TRBV6-5 with TRBJ1-5; no clear D gene. This CDR3 region has 14 residues. Germline V lookup: CDR1 MNHEY, CDR2 SVGAGI. V lost 0 bases and J lost 5, with 8 bases in between. In DNA form, the CDR3 reads TGTGCCAGCAGTTACTCGGGGAGGGATCAGCCCCAGCATTTT. The encoded protein is CASSYSGRDQPQHF.

This rearrangement joins TRBV5-4 to TRBJ2-3, with D possibly TRBD2 on 6 matching bases. This CDR3 region has 16 residues. Trimming stripped 4 bases from V and 2 bases from J, with 17 bases between. Germline CDR1 reads SGHNT; CDR2 reads YYREEE (reference sequence). CDR3 sequence: CASSLRASVNTDTQYF. In DNA form, the CDR3 reads TGTGCCAGCAGCCTTAGGGCTAGCGTGAACACAGATACGCAGTATTTT.

This clone was found once. The chain combines TRBV28 with TRBJ2-7; 13 bases agree with TRBD2. V trimming: 11 bases; J trimming: 6 bases; junction bases outside the gene matches: 4. The CDR3 is 12 residues long. Germline V gene sequence: CDR1 MDHEN, CDR2 SYDVKM. The CDR3 sequence: CAGGLAGVEQYF. DNA for the CDR3: TGTGCCGGAGGACTAGCGGGAGTCGAGCAGTACTTC.

This clone was seen only a few times. This chain uses TRBV30 with TRBJ1-2; no definite D call. This CDR3 spans 12 amino acids. Germline V gene lookup returns CDR1 GTSNPN and CDR2 SVGIG (reference sequence). V dropped 2 bases and J dropped 5 bases, with 9 bases sitting between them. The CDR3 nucleotides are TGTGCCTGGAGTAGCAACGGGTATGGCTACACCTTC. This sequence encodes CAWSSNGYGYTF.

The genes are TRBV4-1 and TRBJ2-7, with TRBD2 matching over 7 bases. Germline lookup yields CDR1 MGHRA and CDR2 YSYEKL. CDR3 length equals 13 residues. The V segment lost 7 bases and the J segment 2 bases; nucleotides outside the gene matches: 5. This CDR3 reads CASTTGTTYEQYF. CDR3 sequence (DNA): TGCGCCAGCACAACCGGGACTACCTACGAGCAGTACTTC.

V usage is TRBV2 and J usage is TRBJ2-5; 9 nucleotides line up with TRBD2. The J call may not be correct, given that the DNA end is closer to TRBJ2-7. Germline V gene data show CDR1 as SNHLY and CDR2 as FYNNEI. This CDR3 comprises 12 residues. DNA for the CDR3: TGTGCCAGTAGCGGGAGCTCCTACGAGCAGTACTTC. Its protein product is CASSGSSYEQYF.

The V gene is TRBV18, the J gene TRBJ2-2; no clear D. V was cut by 2 bases and J by 1 base, with 8 bases left in between. Looked up from germline, CDR1 is KGHSH and CDR2 is LQKENI. This CDR3 has 15 amino acids. CDR3 sequence (DNA): TGTGCCAGCTCACCAAGAGACTTGAACACCGGGGAGCTGTTTTTT. This sequence encodes CASSPRDLNTGELFF.

V usage is TRBV27 and J usage is TRBJ2-7; TRBD2 aligns across 7 bases. Germline V gene lookup returns CDR1 MNHEY and CDR2 SMNVEV (reference sequence). The J segment lost 5 bases and the V segment lost 5 bases, leaving 6 bases of the junction unmatched. The CDR3 has 13 residues. The CDR3 DNA reads TGTGCCAGCAGTCGGTCTAGCGGCCACGAGCAGTACTTC. It encodes CASSRSSGHEQYF.

This chain links TRBV11-1 with TRBJ2-7, with 13 positions matching TRBD2. V lost 0 bases, J lost 7 bases, and 9 bases stayed unmatched. This CDR3 spans 17 amino acids. Germline lookup yields CDR1 SGHAT and CDR2 FQDESV (reference sequence). The CDR3 is CASSLALLAGGLEEQYF. DNA of the CDR3: TGTGCCAGCAGCTTAGCCCTACTAGCGGGAGGGCTAGAGGAGCAGTACTTC.

CDR3 amino acids: CASSSTWTGANTEAFF. DNA of the CDR3: TGTGCCAGCAGCTCAACATGGACAGGCGCGAACACTGAAGCTTTCTTT. The chain employs TRBV7-9 and TRBJ1-1; TRBD1 agrees at 7 bases. The germline gives CDR1 SEHNR, CDR2 FQNEAQ (reference sequence). Trimming took 4 bases from V and 1 from J; bases not matched to a gene: 9. The CDR3 covers 16 residues.

J is TRBJ2-2 and V is TRBV2; D is possibly TRBD1 (7 bases). The V and J ends lost 6 bases and 3 bases respectively, with 14 bases between them. The CDR3 runs to 15 residues. CDR1 is SNHLY, CDR2 FYNNEI, per germline. The CDR3 spells CASRHRGGDTGELFF. The CDR3 DNA sequence: TGTGCCAGCAGGCACAGGGGAGGCGACACCGGGGAGCTGTTTTTT. Drawing the rest from reference TRBV2 and TRBJ2-2, the complete variable domain is EPEVTQTPSHQVTQMGQEVILRCVPISNHLYFYWYRQILGQKVEFLVSFYNNEISEKSEIFDDQFSVERPDGSNFTLKIRSTKLEDSAMYFCASRHRGGDTGELFFGEGSRLTVL.

This clone occurred once. The V and J genes are TRBV28 and TRBJ2-3; 10 bases agree with TRBD1. CDR1 and CDR2 from the germline V gene are MDHEN and SYDVKM. There are 20 residues in the CDR3. V lost 5 bases to trimming and J lost 0 bases; unmatched junction nucleotides: 17. As DNA, the CDR3 is TGTGCCAGCAGTACCGGACAGGGGGACGATGCTGTAGCTAGCACAGATACGCAGTATTTT. It encodes CASSTGQGDDAVASTDTQYF.

This clone was seen a single time. The chain links TRBV11-2 to TRBJ2-5, with 7 bases identical to TRBD2. In germline, CDR1 is SGHAT, CDR2 FQNNGV. V shed 1 base and J 5 bases; nucleotides not matched to a gene: 7. This CDR3 has 15 residues. The CDR3 here is CASSLVPLGGETQYF. DNA of the CDR3: TGTGCCAGCAGCTTAGTGCCTCTCGGGGGGGAGACCCAGTACTTC.

The chain couples TRBV6-5 to TRBJ2-7; 8 nucleotides line up with TRBD2. This CDR3 has 15 residues. Germline trimming cut 6 bases from V and 2 bases from J; bases unmatched to any gene: 9. The V gene's germline CDR1 is MNHEY and CDR2 SVGAGI. CDR3 amino acids: CASSQELAVTYEQYF. The CDR3, as DNA: TGTGCCAGCAGCCAAGAACTAGCGGTTACCTACGAGCAGTACTTC.

This chain joins TRBV4-1 and TRBJ1-2, with 10 bases fitting TRBD1. Germline V lookup: CDR1 MGHRA, CDR2 YSYEKL. V was clipped by 3 bases and J by 2 bases; unmatched bases: 6. CDR3 size: 16 residues. CDR3 nucleotides: TGCGCCAGCAGCCATTCCCGGGACAGGGGCAACTATGGCTACACCTTC. As protein: CASSHSRDRGNYGYTF.

This clone was observed a handful of times. The rearrangement links TRBV4-2 to TRBJ2-1; 8 bases match TRBD2. V was pared by 0 bases and J by 5 bases, with 9 bases of the junction left unmatched. Looked up from germline, CDR1 is LGHNA and CDR2 is YNFKEQ. This CDR3 comprises 17 residues. The chain's CDR3 is CASSQDYTREANNEQFF. Here the CDR3 DNA reads TGTGCCAGCAGCCAAGATTACACGCGGGAGGCCAACAATGAGCAGTTCTTC.

V and J are TRBV5-1 and TRBJ2-1, with D perhaps matching TRBD2 (5 bases). This CDR3 contains 15 residues. Germline lookup yields CDR1 SGHRS and CDR2 YFSETQ. Trimming pared 0 bases from V and 1 base from J, leaving 8 bases between. The CDR3 coding sequence is TGCGCCAGCAGCTTGGTTAGCGCTTCCTACAATGAGCAGTTCTTC. This sequence encodes CASSLVSASYNEQFF.

This sequence joins TRBV5-1 and TRBJ2-5; TRBD1 might be the D (6 bases). With 2 bases removed from V and 2 bases from J, the gap between germline ends came to 10 bases. The germline CDR1 and CDR2 sequences are SGHRS and YFSETQ. The CDR3 contains 14 residues. Written as DNA, the CDR3 is TGCGCCAGCAGCTTTCGGACAGATCAAGAGACCCAGTACTTC. Translating it yields CASSFRTDQETQYF. Complete variable domain (other parts from reference TRBV5-1 and TRBJ2-5): KAGVTQTPRYLIKTRGQQVTLSCSPISGHRSVSWYQQTPGQGLQFLFEYFSETQRNKGNFPGRFSGRQFSNSRSEMNVSTLELGDSALYLCASSFRTDQETQYFGPGTRLLVL.

V usage is TRBV5-6 and J usage is TRBJ2-3; no clear D gene. The CDR3 contains 16 residues. Germline values: CDR1 SGHDT, CDR2 YYEEEE. V dropped 0 bases and J dropped 2 bases, with 13 bases sitting between them. This chain's CDR3 is CASSLELRKITDTQYF. The CDR3 region has the DNA TGTGCCAGCAGCTTGGAACTCCGAAAAATCACAGATACGCAGTATTTT.

CDR3 in amino acids: CAISEGPSSSSGANVLTF. The CDR3 DNA is TGTGCCATCAGTGAGGGCCCTAGCTCCTCCTCTGGGGCCAACGTCCTGACTTTC. The V gene is TRBV10-3, the J gene TRBJ2-6, with D possibly being TRBD2 (5 bases). This CDR3 is 18 amino acids long. Trimming shortened V by 2 bases and J by 0 bases, and 14 bases separated the two germline ends. Germline V gene lookup returns CDR1 ENHRY and CDR2 SYGVKD.

This clone has only one observation. This chain joins TRBV2 and TRBJ1-2; 7 bases match TRBD1. V lost 7 bases, J lost 8 bases, and 10 bases stayed unmatched. Germline V gene sequence: CDR1 SNHLY, CDR2 FYNNEI. The CDR3 extends over 13 amino acids. CDR3 protein: CASTKKTGSGYTF. CDR3 coding DNA: TGTGCCAGCACGAAAAAGACAGGGTCCGGCTACACCTTC. Full variable domain (rest looked up from reference TRBV2 and TRBJ1-2): EPEVTQTPSHQVTQMGQEVILRCVPISNHLYFYWYRQILGQKVEFLVSFYNNEISEKSEIFDDQFSVERPDGSNFTLKIRSTKLEDSAMYFCASTKKTGSGYTFGSGTRLTVV.